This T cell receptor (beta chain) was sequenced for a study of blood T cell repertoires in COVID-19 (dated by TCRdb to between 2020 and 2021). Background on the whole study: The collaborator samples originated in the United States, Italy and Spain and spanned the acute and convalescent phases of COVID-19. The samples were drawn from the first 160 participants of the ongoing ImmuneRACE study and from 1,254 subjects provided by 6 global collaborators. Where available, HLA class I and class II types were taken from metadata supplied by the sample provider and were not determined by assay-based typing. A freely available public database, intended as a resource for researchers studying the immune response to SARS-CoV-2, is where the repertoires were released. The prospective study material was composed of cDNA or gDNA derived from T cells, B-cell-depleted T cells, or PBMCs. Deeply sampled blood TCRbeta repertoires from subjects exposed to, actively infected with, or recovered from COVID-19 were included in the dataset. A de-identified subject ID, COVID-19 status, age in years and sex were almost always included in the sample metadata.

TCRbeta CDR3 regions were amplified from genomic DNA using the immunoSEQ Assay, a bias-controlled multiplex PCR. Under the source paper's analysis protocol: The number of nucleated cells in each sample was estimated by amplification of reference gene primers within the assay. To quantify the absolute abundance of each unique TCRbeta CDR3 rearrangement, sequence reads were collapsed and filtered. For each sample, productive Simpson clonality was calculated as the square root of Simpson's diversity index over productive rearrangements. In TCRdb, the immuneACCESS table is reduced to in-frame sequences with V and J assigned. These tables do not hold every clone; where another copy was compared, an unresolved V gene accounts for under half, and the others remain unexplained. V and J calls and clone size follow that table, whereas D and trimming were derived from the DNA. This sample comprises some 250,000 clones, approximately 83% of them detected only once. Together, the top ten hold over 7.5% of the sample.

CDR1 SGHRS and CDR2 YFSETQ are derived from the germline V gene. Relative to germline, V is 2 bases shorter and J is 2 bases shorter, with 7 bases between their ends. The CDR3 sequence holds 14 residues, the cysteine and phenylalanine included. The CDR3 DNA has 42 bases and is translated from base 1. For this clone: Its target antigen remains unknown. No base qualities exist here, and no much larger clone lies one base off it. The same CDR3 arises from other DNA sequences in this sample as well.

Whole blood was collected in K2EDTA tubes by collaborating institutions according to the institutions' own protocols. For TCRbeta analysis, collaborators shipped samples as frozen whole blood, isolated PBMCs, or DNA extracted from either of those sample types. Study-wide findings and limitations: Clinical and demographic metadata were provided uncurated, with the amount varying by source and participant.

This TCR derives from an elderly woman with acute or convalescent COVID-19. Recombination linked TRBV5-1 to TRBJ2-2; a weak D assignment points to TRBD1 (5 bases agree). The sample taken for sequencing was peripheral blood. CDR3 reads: CASSLTGNTGELFF. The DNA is TGCGCCAGCAGCTTAACAGGCAACACCGGGGAGCTGTTTTTT.